Included here is one T cell receptor (beta chain) sequence, with context. These data come from a study of blood T cell repertoires in COVID-19. Study overall: The samples span acute and convalescent COVID-19 from the United States, Italy and Spain. In each case, the material was cDNA or gDNA derived from T cells, B-cell-depleted T cells, or PBMCs.

Methods used by the authors: Amplification with reference gene primers provided the estimates of nucleated cell counts. TCRdb's table, derived via immunoSEQ multiplex PCR, lists solely in-frame clones and lacks some. V and J calls and clone size are as listed in that table; D and trimming were resolved from the DNA. The sample records 110,000 or so clones, approximately 81% being singletons. Sequences were obtained from peripheral blood. The receptor was isolated from a human donor in a cohort sampled during active COVID-19.

This CDR3 reads CASRGTGNEKLFF. DNA of the CDR3: TGTGCCAGCAGAGGGACAGGGAACGAAAAACTGTTTTTT. This chain uses TRBV2 with TRBJ1-4, with 9 bases identical to TRBD1. The germline V gene encodes CDR1 SNHLY and CDR2 FYNNEI. Losses at the gene ends were 6 bases for V and 8 bases for J; bases not matched to a gene: 4. This CDR3 has 13 residues.